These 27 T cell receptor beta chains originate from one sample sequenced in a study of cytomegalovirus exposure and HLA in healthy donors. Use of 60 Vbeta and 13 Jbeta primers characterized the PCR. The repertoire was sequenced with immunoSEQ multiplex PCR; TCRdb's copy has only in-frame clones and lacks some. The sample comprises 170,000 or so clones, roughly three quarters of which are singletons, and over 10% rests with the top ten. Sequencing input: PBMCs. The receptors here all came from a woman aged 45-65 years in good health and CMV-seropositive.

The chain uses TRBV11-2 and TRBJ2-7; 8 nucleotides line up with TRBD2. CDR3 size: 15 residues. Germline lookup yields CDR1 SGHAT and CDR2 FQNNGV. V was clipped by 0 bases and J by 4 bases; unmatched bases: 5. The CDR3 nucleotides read TGTGCCAGCAGCTTAGATTCACTAGCGGATTACGAGCAGTACTTC. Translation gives CASSLDSLADYEQYF.

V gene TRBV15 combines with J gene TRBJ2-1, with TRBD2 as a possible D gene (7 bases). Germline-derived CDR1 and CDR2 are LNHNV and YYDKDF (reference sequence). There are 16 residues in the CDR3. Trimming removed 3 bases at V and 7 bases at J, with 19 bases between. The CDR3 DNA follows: TGTGCCACCAGCAGGGGGGGGCCCAGGTTAGGGAATGAGCAGTTCTTC. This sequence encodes CATSRGGPRLGNEQFF.

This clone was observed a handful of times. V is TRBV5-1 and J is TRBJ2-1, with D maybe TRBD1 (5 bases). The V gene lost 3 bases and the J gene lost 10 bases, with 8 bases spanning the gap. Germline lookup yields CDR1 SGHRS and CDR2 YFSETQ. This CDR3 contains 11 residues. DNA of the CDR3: TGCGCCAGCAGCTCGGCAGGGGAGCAGTTCTTC. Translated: CASSSAGEQFF.

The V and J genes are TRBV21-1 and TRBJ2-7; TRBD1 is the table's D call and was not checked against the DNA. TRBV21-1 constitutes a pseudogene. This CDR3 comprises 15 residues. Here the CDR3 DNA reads TGTGCCAGCAGCAACTTAGACAGGGAGTTCGGCGAGCAGTACTTC. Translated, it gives CASSNLDREFGEQYF.

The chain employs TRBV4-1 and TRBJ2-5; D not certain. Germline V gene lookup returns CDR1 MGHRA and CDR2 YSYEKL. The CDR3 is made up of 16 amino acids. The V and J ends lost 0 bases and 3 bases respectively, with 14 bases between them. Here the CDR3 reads CASSQDVGERKETQYF. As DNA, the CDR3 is TGCGCCAGCAGCCAAGACGTCGGTGAGAGAAAAGAGACCCAGTACTTC.

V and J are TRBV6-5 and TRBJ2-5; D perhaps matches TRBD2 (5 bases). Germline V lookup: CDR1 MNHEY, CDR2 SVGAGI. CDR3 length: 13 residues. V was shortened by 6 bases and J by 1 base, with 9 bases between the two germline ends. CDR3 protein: CASRWTGQETQYF. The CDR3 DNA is TGTGCCAGCAGGTGGACTGGCCAAGAGACCCAGTACTTC.

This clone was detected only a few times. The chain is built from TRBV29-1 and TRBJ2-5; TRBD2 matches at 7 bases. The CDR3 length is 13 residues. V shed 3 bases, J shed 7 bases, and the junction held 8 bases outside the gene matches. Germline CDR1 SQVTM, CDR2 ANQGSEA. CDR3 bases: TGCAGCGTTGAGGCACGTCCGGGGGGGACCCAGTACTTC. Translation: CSVEARPGGTQYF.

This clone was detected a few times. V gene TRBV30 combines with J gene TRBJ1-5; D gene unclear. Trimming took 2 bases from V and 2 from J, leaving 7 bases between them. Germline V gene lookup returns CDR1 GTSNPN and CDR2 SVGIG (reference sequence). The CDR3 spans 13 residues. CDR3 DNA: TGTGCCTGGAGTCCCGAGGGCAATCAGCCCCAGCATTTT. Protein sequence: CAWSPEGNQPQHF.

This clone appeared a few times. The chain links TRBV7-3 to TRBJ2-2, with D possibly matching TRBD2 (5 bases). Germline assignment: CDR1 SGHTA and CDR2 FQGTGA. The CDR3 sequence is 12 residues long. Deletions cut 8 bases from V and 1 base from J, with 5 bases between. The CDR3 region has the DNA TGTGCCAGCGGGAGGAACACCGGGGAGCTGTTTTTT. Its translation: CASGRNTGELFF.

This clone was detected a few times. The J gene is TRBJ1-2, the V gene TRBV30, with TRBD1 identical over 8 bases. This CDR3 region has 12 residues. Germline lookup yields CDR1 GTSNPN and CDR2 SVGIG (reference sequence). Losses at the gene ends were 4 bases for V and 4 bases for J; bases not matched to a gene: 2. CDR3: CAWMDRAYGYTF. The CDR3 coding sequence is TGTGCCTGGATGGACAGGGCCTATGGCTACACCTTC.

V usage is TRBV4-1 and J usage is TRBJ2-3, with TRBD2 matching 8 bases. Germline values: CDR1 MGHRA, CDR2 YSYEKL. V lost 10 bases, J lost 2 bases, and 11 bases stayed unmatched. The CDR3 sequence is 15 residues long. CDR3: CATSSERGYTDTQYF. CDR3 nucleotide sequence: TGCGCCACCTCTTCGGAGCGGGGGTACACAGATACGCAGTATTTT.

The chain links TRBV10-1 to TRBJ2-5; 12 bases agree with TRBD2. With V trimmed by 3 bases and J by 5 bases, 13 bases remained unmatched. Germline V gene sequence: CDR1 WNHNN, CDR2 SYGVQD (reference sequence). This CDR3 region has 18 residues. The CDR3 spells CASSDGKRRLAGVETQYF. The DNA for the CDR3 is TGCGCCAGCAGTGATGGAAAAAGGAGACTAGCGGGGGTGGAGACCCAGTACTTC.

The CDR3 DNA is TGTGCCAGCAGCGTTTGGGAGGGGAACACTGAAGCTTTCTTT. Encoded protein: CASSVWEGNTEAFF. The chain employs TRBV9 and TRBJ1-1; D is unclear. The germline gives CDR1 SGDLS, CDR2 YYNGEE. The CDR3 extends over 14 amino acids. V lost 2 bases and J 1 base, leaving 9 bases between the germline ends.

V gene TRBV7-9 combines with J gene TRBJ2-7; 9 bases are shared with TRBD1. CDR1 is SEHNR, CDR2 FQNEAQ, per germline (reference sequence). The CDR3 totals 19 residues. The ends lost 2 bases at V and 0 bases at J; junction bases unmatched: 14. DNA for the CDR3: TGTGCCAGCAGCTTAACCCGGGACAGGGAATATGCCCCCTCCTACGAGCAGTACTTC. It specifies CASSLTRDREYAPSYEQYF.

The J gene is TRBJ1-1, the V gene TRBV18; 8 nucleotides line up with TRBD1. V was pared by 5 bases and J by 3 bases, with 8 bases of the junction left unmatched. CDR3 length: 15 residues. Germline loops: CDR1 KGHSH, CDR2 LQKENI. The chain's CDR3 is CASSRGQERHTEAFF. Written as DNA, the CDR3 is TGTGCCAGCTCAAGGGGACAGGAACGACACACTGAAGCTTTCTTT.

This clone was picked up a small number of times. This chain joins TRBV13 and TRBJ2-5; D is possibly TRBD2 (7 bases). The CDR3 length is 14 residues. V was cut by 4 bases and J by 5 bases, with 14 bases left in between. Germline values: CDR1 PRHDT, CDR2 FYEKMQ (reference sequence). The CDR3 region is CASSYGGRGETQYF. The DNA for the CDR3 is TGTGCCAGCAGCTACGGGGGGCGCGGTGAGACCCAGTACTTC.

The CDR3 DNA follows: TGTGCCAGCTCCAGGGGCCTCCCTTTGGAAGAAAAACTGTTTTTT. This codes for CASSRGLPLEEKLFF. The chain is built from TRBV5-5 and TRBJ1-4; TRBD1 might be the D (6 bases). CDR3 length: 15 residues. Trimming took 7 bases from V and 8 from J, leaving 21 bases between them. In germline, CDR1 is SGHKS, CDR2 YYEKEE (reference sequence).

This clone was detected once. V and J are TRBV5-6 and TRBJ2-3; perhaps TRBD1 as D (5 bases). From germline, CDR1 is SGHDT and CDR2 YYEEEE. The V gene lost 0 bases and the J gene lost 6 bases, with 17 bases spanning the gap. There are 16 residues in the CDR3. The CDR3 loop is CASSLVSVRARDTQYF. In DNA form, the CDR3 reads TGTGCCAGCAGCTTGGTGTCTGTCAGGGCGAGGGATACGCAGTATTTT. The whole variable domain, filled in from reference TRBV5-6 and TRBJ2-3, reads DAGVTQSPTHLIKTRGQQVTLRCSPKSGHDTVSWYQQALGQGPQFIFQYYEEEERQRGNFPDRFSGHQFPNYSSELNVNALLLGDSALYLCASSLVSVRARDTQYFGPGTRLTVL.

CDR3 sequence: CASSEGYRERGYTF. The CDR3 region has the DNA TGTGCCAGCAGTGAAGGGTATAGGGAGAGAGGCTACACCTTC. The V call is TRBV6-1, the J call TRBJ1-2; D gene uncertain. Trimming left V 1 base short and J 8 bases short, with 14 bases between. This CDR3 has 14 amino acids. Germline loops: CDR1 MNHNS, CDR2 SASEGT.

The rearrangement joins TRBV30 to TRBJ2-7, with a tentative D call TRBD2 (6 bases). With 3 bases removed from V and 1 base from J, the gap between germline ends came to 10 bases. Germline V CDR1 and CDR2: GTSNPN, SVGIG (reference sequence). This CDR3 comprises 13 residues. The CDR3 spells CAWRGGSSYEQYF. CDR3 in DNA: TGTGCCTGGAGGGGGGGTTCATCCTACGAGCAGTACTTC.

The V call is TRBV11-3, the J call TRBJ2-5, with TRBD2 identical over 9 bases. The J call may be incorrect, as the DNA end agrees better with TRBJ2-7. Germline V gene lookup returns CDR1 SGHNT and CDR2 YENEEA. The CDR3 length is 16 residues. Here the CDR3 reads CASSPRSLAGMNEQYF. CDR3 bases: TGTGCCAGCAGCCCTCGCTCCCTAGCGGGGATGAACGAGCAGTACTTC.

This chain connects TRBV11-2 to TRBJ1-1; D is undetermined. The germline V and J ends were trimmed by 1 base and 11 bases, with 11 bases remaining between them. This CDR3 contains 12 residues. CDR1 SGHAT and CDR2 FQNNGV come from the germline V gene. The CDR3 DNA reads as TGTGCCAGCAGCTTAGTGTTCCAAGAGGCTTTCTTT. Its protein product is CASSLVFQEAFF.

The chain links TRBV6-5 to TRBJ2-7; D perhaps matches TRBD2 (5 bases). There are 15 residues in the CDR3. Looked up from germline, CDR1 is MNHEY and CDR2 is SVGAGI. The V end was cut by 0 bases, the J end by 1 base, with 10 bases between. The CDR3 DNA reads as TGTGCCAGCAGTTACTCTCCCGGGATTTCCTACGAGCAGTACTTC. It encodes CASSYSPGISYEQYF.

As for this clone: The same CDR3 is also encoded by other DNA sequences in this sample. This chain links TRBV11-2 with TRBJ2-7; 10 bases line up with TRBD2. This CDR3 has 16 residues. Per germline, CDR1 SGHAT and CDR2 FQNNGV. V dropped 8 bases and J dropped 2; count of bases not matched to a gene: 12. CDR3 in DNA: TGTGCCAGCTCCCTGAGCCCCGGGACTAGCGCCTACGAGCAGTACTTC. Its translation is CASSLSPGTSAYEQYF.

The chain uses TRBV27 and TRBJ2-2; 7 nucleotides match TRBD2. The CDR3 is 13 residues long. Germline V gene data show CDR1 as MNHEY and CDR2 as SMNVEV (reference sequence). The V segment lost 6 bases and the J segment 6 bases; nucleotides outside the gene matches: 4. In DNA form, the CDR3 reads TGTGCCAGCAGGGTCCGGGGGGCCGGGGAGCTGTTTTTT. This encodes CASRVRGAGELFF.

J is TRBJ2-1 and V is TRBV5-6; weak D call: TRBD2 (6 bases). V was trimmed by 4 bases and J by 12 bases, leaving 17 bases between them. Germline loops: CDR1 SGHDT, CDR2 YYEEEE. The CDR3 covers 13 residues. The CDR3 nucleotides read TGTGCCAGCAGCAGTTGGTATGGGGGAGGGCAGTTCTTC. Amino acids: CASSSWYGGGQFF.

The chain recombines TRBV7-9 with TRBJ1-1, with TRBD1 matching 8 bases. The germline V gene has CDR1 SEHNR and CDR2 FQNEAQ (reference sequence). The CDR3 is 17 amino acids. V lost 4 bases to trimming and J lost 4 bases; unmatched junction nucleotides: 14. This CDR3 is CASSYPLDRAVSTEAFF. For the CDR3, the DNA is TGTGCCAGCAGCTACCCCTTGGACAGGGCGGTGAGCACTGAAGCTTTCTTT. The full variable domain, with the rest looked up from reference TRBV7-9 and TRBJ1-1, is DTGVSQNPRHKITKRGQNVTFRCDPISEHNRLYWYRQTLGQGPEFLTYFQNEAQLEKSRLLSDRFSAERPKGSFSTLEIQRTEQGDSAMYLCASSYPLDRAVSTEAFFGQGTRLTVV.